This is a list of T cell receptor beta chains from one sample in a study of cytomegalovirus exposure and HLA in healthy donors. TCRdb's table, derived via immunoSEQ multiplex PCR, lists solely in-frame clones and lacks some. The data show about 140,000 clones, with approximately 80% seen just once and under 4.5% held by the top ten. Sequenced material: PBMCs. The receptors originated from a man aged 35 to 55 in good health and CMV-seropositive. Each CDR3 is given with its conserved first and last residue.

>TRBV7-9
CASSQNRGYPRETQYF
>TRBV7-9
CSSSPGQGDYGYTF
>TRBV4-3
CASSRRYTDTQYF
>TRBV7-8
CASSLVQGGPAGYTF
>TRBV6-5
CASSPSGQGNKQYF
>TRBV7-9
CASSPTAEAFF
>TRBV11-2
CASSRERNTEAFF
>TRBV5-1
CASSLRGPNTDSPLHF
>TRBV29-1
CSVSRGKETQYF
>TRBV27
CASSGVRYRTGSWDEQFF
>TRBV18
CASSPPWGGGETQYF
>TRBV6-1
CASSARSDSEQYF
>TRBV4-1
CASSLRQGELDGYTF
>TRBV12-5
CASGPGQGSGYTF
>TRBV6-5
CASSYAGVNTEAFF
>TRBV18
CASSRLAGGPTRDEQYF
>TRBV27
CASSFRSDRAFPHGYTF
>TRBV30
CAWSPPGQANTGELFF
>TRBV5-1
CASSSRQGAPEQYF
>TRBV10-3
CAISESSGGTYNEQFF
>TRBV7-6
CASSHRGRGQSLTNEKLFF
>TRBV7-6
CASSLAREQFF
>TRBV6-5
CASSGTGGGAFF
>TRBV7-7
CASSPDSIYGTQYF
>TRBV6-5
CASSYTAQGNQPQHF
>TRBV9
CASSVGASGGAVETQYF
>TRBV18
CASSPPWRGNEQYF
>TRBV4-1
CASSASVAGVIYEQYF
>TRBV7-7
CASSPLTGENTEAFF
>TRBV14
CASSLQGKLRETQYF
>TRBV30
CAWSVGLAGEDEQFF
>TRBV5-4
CASSIFDRRLQETQYF
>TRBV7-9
CASSFPGTGNYNEQFF
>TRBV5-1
CASNRDYYTGELFF
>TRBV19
CASSTRGQGLLHF
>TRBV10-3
CAISGGESYNEQFF
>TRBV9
CASSALGTSVPYNEQFF
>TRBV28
CASSPTSGRASEKTQYF
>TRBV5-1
CASSPLTSGQGETQYF
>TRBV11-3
CASSLGHPNEQYF
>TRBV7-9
CASSLQGDYNSPLHF
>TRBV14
CASSPTGSYSPLHF
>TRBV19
CASSPWVGQGGGYTF
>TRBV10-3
CAISESNGGEAFF
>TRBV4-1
CASSQRSAGGDNEQFF
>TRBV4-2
CASSQERGSGSRKQYF
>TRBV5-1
CASSTGLGNTIYF
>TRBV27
CASRGTSGRKNSYEQYF
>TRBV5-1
CASSLDYQETQYF
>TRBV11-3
CASSLLRNTDTQYF
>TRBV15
CATSQGWGLGNQPQHF
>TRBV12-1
CASSLRGHENTEAFF
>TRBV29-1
CSVYRVMNTEAFF
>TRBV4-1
CASSQDPTGLGYGYTF
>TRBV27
CASSLRAGIDEQFF
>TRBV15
CATSRQGIYNEQFF
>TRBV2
CATLLETGHYEQYF